This T cell receptor beta chain was found in a study of blood T cell repertoires in COVID-19. The CDR3 has 16 residues. Germline CDR1 and CDR2: MDHEN and SYDVKM. The V gene end was trimmed by 3 bases and the J gene end by 0 bases; junction bases not matched to a gene: 4. This clone was counted a single time. Sequencing was performed with immunoSEQ multiplex PCR; in TCRdb, only in-frame clones are kept and a portion is missing. Of almost 250,000 clones in the sample, 85% to 90% were seen once. The TCR was taken from a woman in her twenties or thirties who had recovered from COVID-19. The J gene is TRBJ1-3, the V gene TRBV28; 8 positions match TRBD1. The sample was PBMCs or T cells enriched from blood (not recorded which). The CDR3 region has the DNA TGTGCCAGCAGTTTGGCAGGGGGCATCTCTGGAAACACCATATATTTT. Protein: CASSLAGGISGNTIYF.